These 26 T cell receptor beta chains came from one sample sequenced in a study of long-term antiretroviral therapy in people with HIV (dated by TCRdb to between 2021 and 2024). The immunoSEQ hsTCRB v3.0 assay was used at survey level resolution to sequence the TRB variable region. The clones in this table, taken by TCRdb from immuneACCESS, are in-frame only. Not every clone is retained; where verified, under half of the shortfall comes from an unresolved V gene, and the cause of the rest is unknown. Recorded for this sample are 22,000 or so clones; approximately 84% of them occurred a single time. The ten largest clones take up about 4.4% of the sample. The source was unsorted PBMCs, collected roughly 5.9 years after starting antiretroviral therapy. These receptors were obtained from a man aged 25-45 years with HIV.

The rearrangement joins TRBV6-5 to TRBJ1-1; no clear D gene. Germline CDR1 is MNHEY and CDR2 is SVGAGI. The V end was cut by 2 bases, the J end by 8 bases, with 12 bases between. CDR3 length: 13 residues. The CDR3 DNA reads as TGTGCCAGCAGTTACCGTTTCGAGGAAGAAGCTTTCTTT. Translation: CASSYRFEEEAFF.

The V gene is TRBV2, the J gene TRBJ2-7, with 9 nucleotides matching TRBD2. The CDR3 has 13 residues. The trim removed 10 bases at V and 0 bases at J, leaving 4 bases unmatched. In germline, CDR1 is SNHLY, CDR2 FYNNEI. DNA of the CDR3: TGTGCCACCTCGGGACTAGCCTCCTACGAGCAGTACTTC. The encoded protein is CATSGLASYEQYF.

The chain links TRBV6-5 to TRBJ2-7; possible D gene TRBD2, 6 bases. Germline-derived CDR1 and CDR2 are MNHEY and SVGAGI. V lost 7 bases to trimming and J lost 1 base, with 17 bases between them. This CDR3 has 15 amino acids. The CDR3 DNA follows: TGTGCCAGCAACTCTGGGGGGAAATCTTCCTACGAGCAGTACTTC. Protein: CASNSGGKSSYEQYF.

The chain joins TRBV4-2 to TRBJ2-6; a possible D gene is TRBD1 (5 bases). This CDR3 contains 17 residues. Trimming stripped 0 bases from V and 0 bases from J, with 9 bases between. CDR1 is LGHNA, CDR2 YNFKEQ, per germline. The CDR3 nucleotides read TGTGCCAGCAGCCAAGAGGGGCCCTCCTCTGGGGCCAACGTCCTGACTTTC. This encodes CASSQEGPSSGANVLTF.

V gene TRBV9 combines with J gene TRBJ2-7; TRBD2 matches 9 bases. Germline trimming cut 4 bases from V and 7 bases from J; bases unmatched to any gene: 12. CDR3 length equals 15 residues. Per the germline V gene, CDR1 is SGDLS and CDR2 is YYNGEE. CDR3 in DNA: TGTGCCAGCAGCCCCCCGACTAGCGGAGCCCGGGAGCAGTACTTC. The encoded protein is CASSPPTSGAREQYF.

This clone has a handful of counts. V gene TRBV7-9 combines with J gene TRBJ2-7; D unclear. Germline CDR1 SEHNR, CDR2 FQNEAQ (reference sequence). CDR3 length: 13 residues. V lost 3 bases and J 0 bases, leaving 6 bases between the germline ends. CDR3 sequence (DNA): TGTGCCAGCAGCTTTACTAACTCCTACGAGCAGTACTTC. Translating gives CASSFTNSYEQYF.

The chain is built from TRBV5-4 and TRBJ2-3; 11 bases align to TRBD2. Germline V gene lookup returns CDR1 SGHNT and CDR2 YYREEE (reference sequence). The CDR3 covers 16 residues. V gave up 3 bases and J gave up 0 bases; unmatched junction bases: 3. The CDR3 nucleotides read TGTGCCAGCAGCTCCGGGACTAGCGGCAGCACAGATACGCAGTATTTT. Its translation: CASSSGTSGSTDTQYF.

V is TRBV28 and J is TRBJ2-7, with 7 bases aligning to TRBD2. The CDR3 is 15 amino acids. The V gene's germline CDR1 is MDHEN and CDR2 SYDVKM. V was clipped by 5 bases and J by 2 bases; unmatched bases: 9. The CDR3 DNA reads as TGTGCCAGCAGTACTTTAGCGGGTAGCACCTACGAGCAGTACTTC. Its protein is CASSTLAGSTYEQYF.

For this clone: The junction departs from the called germline gene at one end, perhaps through a read error. The rearrangement joins TRBV25-1 to TRBJ2-3; 9 bases fit TRBD2. CDR1 is MGHDK, CDR2 SYGVNS, per germline. This CDR3 has 16 amino acids. CDR3 protein: CASKEGSGGQGDTQYF. In DNA, the CDR3 is TGTGCGAGCAAAGAAGGGAGCGGGGGGCAAGGAGATACGCAGTATTTT.

The chain combines TRBV2 with TRBJ1-1, with 8 bases fitting TRBD1. Germline CDR1 SNHLY, CDR2 FYNNEI. The CDR3 loop spans 15 amino acids. Trimming at V came to 3 bases and at J to 6 bases, leaving 9 bases not matched to a gene. The CDR3 DNA sequence: TGTGCCAGCAGTGATATGGGACAGGTCTATCCTGAAGCTTTCTTT. Translated: CASSDMGQVYPEAFF.

The chain couples TRBV7-8 to TRBJ2-7, with D possibly matching TRBD2 (6 bases). The CDR3 is 14 residues long. Germline-derived CDR1 and CDR2 are SGHVS and FQNEAQ. Trimming took 5 bases from V and 0 from J, leaving 11 bases between them. CDR3 amino acids: CASSHSGLSYEQYF. DNA for the CDR3: TGTGCCAGCAGCCATAGCGGCCTCTCCTACGAGCAGTACTTC.

The gene calls are TRBV4-3 and TRBJ2-7, with 9 bases that match TRBD2. The V gene end was trimmed by 4 bases and the J gene end by 4 bases; junction bases not matched to a gene: 11. Germline CDR1 and CDR2: LGHNA and YSLEER. This CDR3 is 16 amino acids long. DNA for the CDR3: TGCGCCAGCAGCCTCACTCCGGGACTAGCTTTTTACGAGCAGTACTTC. Its protein is CASSLTPGLAFYEQYF.

This chain links TRBV18 with TRBJ1-5; unclear D gene. There are 14 residues in the CDR3. The germline V and J ends were trimmed by 4 bases and 3 bases, with 10 bases remaining between them. Germline CDR1 KGHSH, CDR2 LQKENI. The CDR3 is CASSRELDNQPQHF. CDR3 bases: TGTGCCAGCTCACGCGAACTCGACAATCAGCCCCAGCATTTT.

This clone was recorded once. The V call is TRBV10-3, the J call TRBJ2-3, with 7 bases identical to TRBD2. This CDR3 has 15 amino acids. The ends lost 3 bases at V and 3 bases at J; junction bases unmatched: 6. The germline V gene has CDR1 ENHRY and CDR2 SYGVKD. In DNA, the CDR3 is TGTGCCATCAGTGATGGCGGGGGTAGGACAGATACGCAGTATTTT. This gives the protein CAISDGGGRTDTQYF.

The chain joins TRBV7-2 to TRBJ2-1; D not resolved. The germline V gene has CDR1 SGHTA and CDR2 FQGNSA. V was pared by 2 bases and J by 5 bases, with 7 bases between. The CDR3 extends over 13 amino acids. The CDR3 here is CASSLFQDNEQFF. DNA for the CDR3: TGTGCCAGCAGCTTATTCCAGGACAATGAGCAGTTCTTC.

The chain employs TRBV14 and TRBJ2-2; no definite D call. This CDR3 contains 17 residues. The germline gives CDR1 SGHDN, CDR2 FVKESK. The V end was cut by 3 bases, the J end by 4 bases, with 18 bases between. Written as DNA, the CDR3 is TGTGCCAGCAGCCACTGGTCAGGAGTTTCGGGCACCGGGGAGCTGTTTTTT. Protein: CASSHWSGVSGTGELFF. Full variable domain (missing parts from reference TRBV14 and TRBJ2-2): EAGVTQFPSHSVIEKGQTVTLRCDPISGHDNLYWYRRVMGKEIKFLLHFVKESKQDESGMPNNRFLAERTGGTYSTLKVQPAELEDSGVYFCASSHWSGVSGTGELFFGEGSRLTVL.

In this sample, this clone turned up once. The chain employs TRBV6-6 and TRBJ1-1, with 7 bases fitting TRBD1. Germline CDR1 and CDR2: MNHNY and SVGAGI (reference sequence). After removal of 7 bases from V and 4 bases from J, the junction contained 9 bases not matched to a gene. The CDR3 has 14 residues. CDR3 DNA sequence: TGTGCCAGCACGATACAGGGGCTGGCCACTGAAGCTTTCTTT. This encodes CASTIQGLATEAFF.

The chain is built from TRBV4-2 and TRBJ2-3; perhaps TRBD2 as D (6 bases). Trimming shortened V by 8 bases and J by 4 bases, and 13 bases separated the two germline ends. This CDR3 comprises 13 residues. CDR1 and CDR2 from the germline V gene are LGHNA and YNFKEQ. The CDR3 nucleotides read TGTGCCAGCGGGACTCCCGCCGCAGATACGCAGTATTTT. This translates into CASGTPAADTQYF.

This clone was detected only once. The chain is built from TRBV30 and TRBJ1-5; 8 nucleotides agree with TRBD1. The CDR3 extends over 15 amino acids. J gave up 4 bases and V 5 bases, and 10 bases lay outside the gene matches. Germline V gene lookup returns CDR1 GTSNPN and CDR2 SVGIG (reference sequence). The CDR3 is CAWARQGQGNQPQHF. DNA of the CDR3: TGTGCCTGGGCCCGACAGGGGCAAGGGAATCAGCCCCAGCATTTT.

This CDR3 is CASSQVPDSGRVVTQYF. The CDR3 DNA follows: TGTGCCAGCAGCCAAGTGCCAGATAGCGGGAGGGTCGTCACGCAGTATTTT. V usage is TRBV4-2 and J usage is TRBJ2-3; 11 bases fit TRBD2. V was clipped by 1 base and J by 9 bases; unmatched bases: 12. This CDR3 is 17 amino acids long. The germline gives CDR1 LGHNA, CDR2 YNFKEQ.

The V call is TRBV28, the J call TRBJ1-2, with D possibly matching TRBD1 (5 bases). The CDR3 sequence is 13 residues long. V was trimmed by 11 bases and J by 5 bases, leaving 18 bases between them. Germline CDR1 reads MDHEN; CDR2 reads SYDVKM. CDR3 in DNA: TGTGCCCTCCTATTGGGGGATGGTTATGGCTACACCTTC. Translation: CALLLGDGYGYTF.

CDR3 residues: CASSPTLGTQYF. In DNA, the CDR3 is TGTGCCAGCAGCCCGACCCTCGGTACGCAGTATTTT. This chain joins TRBV9 and TRBJ2-3; D gene unclear. This CDR3 is 12 amino acids long. Germline values: CDR1 SGDLS, CDR2 YYNGEE. V gave up 4 bases and J gave up 8 bases, with 11 bases separating them. Complete variable domain (other parts from reference TRBV9 and TRBJ2-3): DSGVTQTPKHLITATGQRVTLRCSPRSGDLSVYWYQQSLDQGLQFLIQYYNGEERAKGNILERFSAQQFPDLHSELNLSSLELGDSALYFCASSPTLGTQYFGPGTRLTVL.

This clone appeared once. The V call is TRBV7-2, the J call TRBJ2-7, with 9 bases lining up with TRBD1. The ends lost 5 bases at V and 5 bases at J; junction bases unmatched: 10. Per the germline V gene, CDR1 is SGHTA and CDR2 is FQGNSA. This CDR3 is 15 amino acids long. CDR3 bases: TGTGCCAGCAGCCCTACCGGGGACAGGGCACACGAGCAGTACTTC. This translates into CASSPTGDRAHEQYF.

The rearrangement uses TRBV2 and TRBJ2-1, with 13 nucleotides matching TRBD2. Germline V gene data show CDR1 as SNHLY and CDR2 as FYNNEI. CDR3 length: 19 amino acids. V lost 0 bases and J lost 3; bases outside the gene matches: 8. The CDR3 loop is CASSEAVLGLAGIYNEQFF. CDR3 bases: TGTGCCAGCAGTGAAGCAGTATTGGGACTAGCGGGAATCTACAATGAGCAGTTCTTC.

The count of this clone is one. The chain links TRBV2 to TRBJ1-4; D not resolved. This CDR3 comprises 16 residues. Germline V gene data show CDR1 as SNHLY and CDR2 as FYNNEI. Trimming took 3 bases from V and 8 from J, leaving 19 bases between them. The CDR3 protein is CASSDSGGPTREKLFF. DNA of the CDR3: TGTGCCAGCAGTGACTCGGGTGGTCCCACTCGGGAAAAACTGTTTTTT.

The J gene is TRBJ2-5, the V gene TRBV19, with 15 positions matching TRBD2. V dropped 4 bases and J dropped 4; count of bases not matched to a gene: 7. The V gene's germline CDR1 is LNHDA and CDR2 SQIVND (reference sequence). This CDR3 region has 17 residues. The CDR3: CASSNPGLAGGIETQYF. CDR3 sequence (DNA): TGTGCCAGTAGTAATCCGGGACTAGCGGGAGGAATAGAGACCCAGTACTTC.